The clone carrying this T cell receptor beta chain showed up many times. At one boundary the junction diverges from the germline segment, which might be a read error. The sample originates from a study of human T cells and chemical hapten exposure. Study-level background: Alopecia areata, totalis or universalis affected patients who were mostly female.

The CDR3 spans 15 residues. The germline CDR1 and CDR2 sequences are SSHAT and FNYEAQ (reference sequence). Time point described: pre-sensitization, week 0. Treatment defined: therapeutic diphenylcyclopropenone sensitization with weekly scalp DPC. Separate cDNA molecules received unique molecular identifiers, which the library attached to them. TCRdb reprocessed the RACE reads via MiXCR and lists one record per CDR3 protein. Seen here are approximately 370,000 distinct CDR3 sequences, around 5.5% observed once, and the top ten hold over 7%. The chain couples TRBV7-7 to TRBJ2-3; 8 bases fit TRBD2. The receptor comes from a woman under 30 with alopecia areata. Some clones in this sample may be carry-over from other donors' samples. The sequences come from whole blood, collected in connection with sensitization to the hapten diphenylcyclopropenone (DPC). The CDR3 DNA follows: TGTGCTAGCAGCTTTACAGCGGGGGGCACAGATACGCAGTATTTT. It codes for CASSFTAGGTDTQYF. Full variable domain (outside the CDR3, taken from reference TRBV7-7 and TRBJ2-3): GAGVSQSPRYKVTKRGQDVTLRCDPISSHATLYWYQQALGQGPEFLTYFNYEAQPDKSGLPSDRFSAERPEGSISTLTIQRTEQRDSAMYRCASSFTAGGTDTQYFGPGTRLTVL.